Listed below are T cell receptor beta chains from one sample, sequenced in a study of Ad26.COV2.S vaccination and SARS-CoV-2 variants. Clones were read by immunoSEQ multiplex PCR, and TCRdb kept only the in-frame ones, dropping some. Among 400,000 to 450,000 clones listed, about nine tenths were seen once. The material was peripheral blood, obtained in a trial of Ad26.COV2.S vaccine versus placebo. The source is a person aged 18-65 years who received the Ad26.COV2.S COVID-19 vaccine or a placebo. Each CDR3 is given with its conserved first and last residue. Clone size is given for some rows only: seen once, a few or many times, or a class if the clone is expanded.

CDR3aa: CARTGTSGMNEQFF; abundance: -; j_gene: TRBJ2-1; v_gene: TRBV2
CDR3aa: CAWKPSGSSGPYNEQFF; abundance: -; j_gene: TRBJ2-1; v_gene: TRBV30
CDR3aa: CASSVDLTYNEQFF; abundance: -; j_gene: TRBJ2-1; v_gene: TRBV6-2/TRBV6-3
CDR3aa: CAILNTGAAGELFF; abundance: -; j_gene: TRBJ2-2; v_gene: TRBV10-3
CDR3aa: CASSCLAVCTDTQYF; abundance: -; j_gene: TRBJ2-3; v_gene: TRBV3-1/TRBV3-2
CDR3aa: CASSQDLFWNTEAFF; abundance: -; j_gene: TRBJ1-1; v_gene: TRBV4-1
CDR3aa: CASSIGEAGGFYNEQFF; abundance: once; j_gene: TRBJ2-1; v_gene: TRBV19
CDR3aa: CASTSSQRPNQPQHF; abundance: -; j_gene: TRBJ1-5; v_gene: TRBV28
CDR3aa: CATSDPTRESSYEQYF; abundance: few; j_gene: TRBJ2-7; v_gene: TRBV24-1
CDR3aa: CASSIPGLPTDTQYF; abundance: -; j_gene: TRBJ2-3; v_gene: TRBV19
CDR3aa: CATSLGASSYEQYF; abundance: -; j_gene: TRBJ2-7; v_gene: TRBV10-3
CDR3aa: CASKDPSSYEQYF; abundance: -; j_gene: TRBJ2-7; v_gene: TRBV6-5
CDR3aa: CAWSVRDEQYF; abundance: -; j_gene: TRBJ2-7; v_gene: TRBV30
CDR3aa: CASTRLGGAYEQYF; abundance: -; j_gene: TRBJ2-7; v_gene: TRBV6-5
CDR3aa: CASSLKGGHEQYF; abundance: -; j_gene: TRBJ2-7; v_gene: TRBV5-4
CDR3aa: CASSQQGSNQPQHF; abundance: -; j_gene: TRBJ1-5; v_gene: TRBV3-1/TRBV3-2
CDR3aa: CASSVKPGQGAADTQYF; abundance: -; j_gene: TRBJ2-3; v_gene: TRBV18
CDR3aa: CATSSVQETQYF; abundance: -; j_gene: TRBJ2-5; v_gene: TRBV24-1
CDR3aa: CATSDLGLTDTQYF; abundance: -; j_gene: TRBJ2-3; v_gene: TRBV24-1
CDR3aa: CASSSTGGSGNEQFF; abundance: once; j_gene: TRBJ2-1; v_gene: TRBV7-6
CDR3aa: CASSQARTSGRSNEQFF; abundance: -; j_gene: TRBJ2-1; v_gene: TRBV4-1
CDR3aa: CAHQGTYNSPLHF; abundance: -; j_gene: TRBJ1-6; v_gene: TRBV10-3
CDR3aa: CASSFPSGRAEGETQYF; abundance: -; j_gene: TRBJ2-5; v_gene: TRBV28
CDR3aa: CASSPTINPLNTGELFF; abundance: -; j_gene: TRBJ2-2; v_gene: TRBV14
CDR3aa: CAWSVRSGANEQFF; abundance: -; j_gene: TRBJ2-1; v_gene: TRBV30
CDR3aa: CASSLSGATNEKLFF; abundance: -; j_gene: TRBJ1-4; v_gene: TRBV5-1
CDR3aa: CASSPIAGSSYNEQFF; abundance: -; j_gene: TRBJ2-1; v_gene: TRBV11-2
CDR3aa: CASSLARGYTQYF; abundance: -; j_gene: TRBJ2-3; v_gene: TRBV12-3/TRBV12-4
CDR3aa: CASSLGVSGNYGYTF; abundance: -; j_gene: TRBJ1-2; v_gene: TRBV7-9
CDR3aa: CASSLMGVTGDTQYF; abundance: -; j_gene: TRBJ2-3; v_gene: TRBV5-5
CDR3aa: CASSVALMNEQFF; abundance: -; j_gene: TRBJ2-1; v_gene: TRBV9
CDR3aa: CASTSAGTGYGEQFF; abundance: -; j_gene: TRBJ2-1; v_gene: TRBV7-9
CDR3aa: CASSQVFTGGLLTGELFF; abundance: -; j_gene: TRBJ2-2; v_gene: TRBV3-1/TRBV3-2
CDR3aa: CASSIDPGTDTQYF; abundance: -; j_gene: TRBJ2-3; v_gene: TRBV19
CDR3aa: CASSEPDRGLSSNYGYTF; abundance: few; j_gene: TRBJ1-2; v_gene: TRBV10-1
CDR3aa: CASSGPGDTQYF; abundance: -; j_gene: TRBJ2-3; v_gene: TRBV7-8
CDR3aa: CASTLLFHSIKDRSSYNEQFF; abundance: -; j_gene: TRBJ2-1; v_gene: TRBV5-1
CDR3aa: CASSSGTGYEGGTQYF; abundance: -; j_gene: TRBJ2-3; v_gene: TRBV28
CDR3aa: CAWSPGTLNQPQHF; abundance: -; j_gene: TRBJ1-5; v_gene: TRBV30
CDR3aa: CASSVAAGGYEQYF; abundance: -; j_gene: TRBJ2-7; v_gene: TRBV9
CDR3aa: CASSPPLGGALTGELFF; abundance: -; j_gene: TRBJ2-2; v_gene: TRBV18